The rows below give T cell receptor beta chains drawn from one sample of a study of blood T cell repertoires in COVID-19. Repertoires were generated with immunoSEQ multiplex PCR, while TCRdb's copy carries only in-frame clones and drops some. This sample has 200,000 to 300,000 clones, with roughly 86% found just once. Sequencing was carried out using peripheral blood. Receptor source: an older woman who had recovered from COVID-19. The CDR3 runs from the conserved cysteine through the conserved F or W. The D gene is left open where the match is weak. The size of a clone is reported for some rows only, either as once, few or many, or as a class for expanded clones.

>TRBV5-1|TRBD1|NA|TRBJ1-4
TGCGCCAGCAGCTCCGGGACAGGGGTCCGTAATGAAAAACTGTTTTTT
CASSSGTGVRNEKLFF
>TRBV4-1|TRBD2|NA|TRBJ2-1
TGCGCCAGCAGCCCGGGGACTAGCCTTGAGCAGTTCTTC
CASSPGTSLEQFF
>TRBV4-2|NA|NA|TRBJ2-4
TGTGCCAGCAGCCAGAGTGGTAGGGGGGGAGCCAAAAACATTCAGTACTTC
CASSQSGRGGAKNIQYF
>TRBV5-5|TRBD1|NA|TRBJ2-2
TGTGCCAGCAGCCGGACAGGGGGCACCGGGGAGCTGTTTTTT
CASSRTGGTGELFF
>TRBV6-2/TRBV6-3|NA|NA|TRBJ2-7
TGTGCCAGCAGTCTCGGACAGCCCTACGAGCAGTACTTC
CASSLGQPYEQYF
>TRBV2|NA|NA|TRBJ2-2
TGTGCCAGCAGGAGGGACAAAAACACCGGGGAGCTGTTTTTT
CASRRDKNTGELFF
>TRBV6-2/TRBV6-3|NA|NA|TRBJ1-2
TGTGCCAGCAGTTACTCGTCAGGAGGCTATGGCTACACCTTC
CASSYSSGGYGYTF
>TRBV7-2|NA|NA|TRBJ1-5
TGTGCCAGCAGCTTCTTCATTACAGGGCCCCAGGGTCAGCCCCAGCATTTT
CASSFFITGPQGQPQHF
>TRBV6-2/TRBV6-3|NA|NA|TRBJ1-2
TGTGCCAGCAGTTACAACTATTATGGCTACACCTTC
CASSYNYYGYTF
>TRBV9|NA|NA|TRBJ2-2
TGTGCCAGCAGCTTTCAGGGTATGAACACCGGGGAGCTGTTTTTT
CASSFQGMNTGELFF
>TRBV10-1|NA|NA|TRBJ1-4
TGCGCCAGCTTCCGAGGGAACCGCAATGAAAAACTGTTTTTT
CASFRGNRNEKLFF
>TRBV7-2|NA|NA|TRBJ1-5
TGTGCCAGCAGCTTAGAAGGTACAGACAATCAGCCCCAGCATTTT
CASSLEGTDNQPQHF
>TRBV28|TRBD1|NA|TRBJ1-5
TGTGCCAGCAGTTTATTTGGGACAGGGGTTAGCAATCAGCCCCAGCATTTT
CASSLFGTGVSNQPQHF
>TRBV10-3|TRBD2|NA|TRBJ2-5
TGTGCCATCAGTGCCGGGAGGGGCAGGGACGAAGAGACCCAGTACTTC
CAISAGRGRDEETQYF
>TRBV7-2|TRBD1|NA|TRBJ1-2
TGTGCCAGCAGCCCACAGGGGTTCCCCCCATATGGCTACACCTTC
CASSPQGFPPYGYTF
>TRBV3-1/TRBV3-2|NA|NA|TRBJ2-2
TGTGCCACCCACGACACTAACACCGGGGAGCTGTTTTTT
CATHDTNTGELFF
>TRBV21-1|NA|many|TRBJ2-3
TGTGCCAGCAGCACTTCGCGACTAGCAAATACGCAGTATTTT
CASSTSRLANTQYF
>TRBV7-2|TRBD1|few|TRBJ1-3
TGTGCCAGCAGCTTAGCCGGACAGGGGGCTGGAAACACCATATATTTT
CASSLAGQGAGNTIYF
>TRBV21-1|NA|NA|TRBJ1-5
TGTGCCAGCAGCAAAGAGTCGGGACAGAATAGCAATCAGCCCCAGCATTTT
CASSKESGQNSNQPQHF
>TRBV24-1|TRBD2|NA|TRBJ2-5
TGTGCCACAAGTGGGACTAGCGGGGAGAAAGAGACCCAGTACTTC
CATSGTSGEKETQYF
>TRBV6-5|NA|NA|TRBJ2-1
TGTGCCAGCAGTTACCAAGGGGCCGGTGAGCAGTTCTTC
CASSYQGAGEQFF
>TRBV4-1|NA|NA|TRBJ2-3
TGCGCCAGCAGCCCCTCCTGGGGCGGGGCAGATACGCAGTATTTT
CASSPSWGGADTQYF
>TRBV7-2|TRBD1|once|TRBJ1-4
TGTGCCAGCAGCTTGACAGGGGCCGCGATTGAAAAACTGTTTTTT
CASSLTGAAIEKLFF
>TRBV20-1|TRBD2|NA|TRBJ2-3
TGCAGTGCTAGTTCAGCGGGGGTCTCCACAGATACGCAGTATTTT
CSASSAGVSTDTQYF
>TRBV13|NA|NA|TRBJ2-7
TGTGCCAGCAGCTTAGTAGGGGAGAGGGGGTCGTGGATCTACGAGCAGTACTTC
CASSLVGERGSWIYEQYF
>TRBV6-5|NA|NA|TRBJ1-2
TGTGCCAGCAGTTACATGGGGCGGATGAGTGGCTACACCTTC
CASSYMGRMSGYTF
>TRBV6-5|NA|NA|TRBJ1-5
TGTGCCAGCACCGGACAGATTAGCAATCAGCCCCAGCATTTT
CASTGQISNQPQHF
>TRBV19|TRBD1|NA|TRBJ2-7
TGTGCCAGTAGTATCGGGACAGGAGGCTACGAGCAGTACTTC
CASSIGTGGYEQYF
>TRBV6-1|NA|NA|TRBJ1-1
TGTGCCAGCAGTGAAGCGCGCGATTATATTCCTGAAGCTTTCTTT
CASSEARDYIPEAFF
>TRBV7-9|NA|few|TRBJ1-1
TGTGCCAGCAGCTTATGGGAGGTGGGGAACACTGAAGCTTTCTTT
CASSLWEVGNTEAFF
>TRBV7-2|TRBD1|NA|TRBJ2-7
TGTGCCAGCAGCTCCCCGGGACAGGGGAGAATTGCTCCCGAGCAGTACTTC
CASSSPGQGRIAPEQYF
>TRBV27|TRBD1|few|TRBJ1-5
TGTGCCAGCAGTGGGACAGATAGCAATCAGCCCCAGCATTTT
CASSGTDSNQPQHF
>TRBV6-5|TRBD2|NA|TRBJ2-5
TGTGCCAGCAGAACCGGGACTATAGGTGGGACCCAGTACTTC
CASRTGTIGGTQYF
>TRBV7-8|TRBD1|NA|TRBJ1-6
TGTGCCAGCAGCCCTGGGACAGATATACCCCTCCACTTT
CASSPGTDIPLHF
>TRBV12-5|NA|NA|TRBJ1-1
TGTGCTAGCCGAGGTAGGATAAACACTGAAGCTTTCTTT
CASRGRINTEAFF
>TRBV3-1/TRBV3-2|NA|NA|TRBJ1-4
TGTGCCAGCAGCTACTGGTTCGGCGAGGAAAATGAAAAACTGTTTTTT
CASSYWFGEENEKLFF
>TRBV4-3|TRBD2|NA|TRBJ2-1
TGCGCCAGCAGCCATGAGTACGGGACTAGCGGGAACAATGAGCAGTTCTTC
CASSHEYGTSGNNEQFF